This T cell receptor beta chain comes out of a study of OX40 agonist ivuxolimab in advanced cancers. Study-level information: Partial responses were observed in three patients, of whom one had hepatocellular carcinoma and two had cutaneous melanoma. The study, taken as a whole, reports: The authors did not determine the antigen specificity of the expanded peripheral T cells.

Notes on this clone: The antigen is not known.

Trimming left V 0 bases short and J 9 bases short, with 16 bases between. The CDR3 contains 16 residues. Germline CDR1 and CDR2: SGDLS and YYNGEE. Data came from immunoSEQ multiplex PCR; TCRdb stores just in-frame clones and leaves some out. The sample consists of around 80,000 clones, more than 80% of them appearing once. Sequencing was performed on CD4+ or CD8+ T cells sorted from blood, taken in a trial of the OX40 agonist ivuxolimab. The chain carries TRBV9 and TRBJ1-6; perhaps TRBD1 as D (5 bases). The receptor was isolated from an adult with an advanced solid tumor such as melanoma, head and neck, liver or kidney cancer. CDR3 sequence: CASSVDLSPGGSPLHF. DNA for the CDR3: TGTGCCAGCAGCGTAGATCTATCCCCTGGGGGTTCACCCCTCCACTTT.